Following are 32 T cell receptor beta chains from one sample sequenced in a study of regulatory T cells in long-lasting Graves disease. Regarding time point: newly diagnosed GD, antithyroid drugs for less than 3 months. The TCR library was made from RNA that had been extracted from PBMCs in TRIzol. Construction of TCR beta libraries relied on iRepertoire HTBI primers and on Arm-PCR targeting CDR3 regions. TCRdb called the multiplex PCR reads again in MiXCR, with one record for every CDR3 protein. The sample records roughly 610,000 distinct CDR3 sequences, roughly 16% being singletons. The sample was also reused in another study, on T cells in Graves' hyperthyroidism and ophthalmopathy.

The sample in question was peripheral blood mononuclear cells (PBMCs), obtained at new diagnosis, from a patient treated with antithyroid drugs. Receptor source: a man aged 18 to 29 with Graves disease.

At least ten counts were recorded for this clonotype. The genes are TRBV30 and TRBJ1-2; unclear D gene. Deletions cut 3 bases from V and 5 bases from J, with 7 bases between. This CDR3 comprises 11 residues. Germline CDR1 and CDR2: GTSNPN and SVGIG (reference sequence). The CDR3 DNA is TGTGCCTGGAGCCTGGGGTATGGCTACACCTTC. Translated, it gives CAWSLGYGYTF.

This clonotype came up many times. The rearrangement links TRBV12-3 or TRBV12-4 to TRBJ1-2, with D perhaps TRBD1 (6 bases). Trimming left V 2 bases short and J 2 bases short, with 21 bases between. The CDR3 loop spans 18 amino acids. The CDR3 DNA is TGTGCCAGCAGTTTATCTGGGACCGGTAGGGGGACAAACTATGGCTACACCTTC. This gives the protein CASSLSGTGRGTNYGYTF.

The rearrangement uses TRBV19 and TRBJ1-6; D might be TRBD1 (5 bases). Looked up from germline, CDR1 is LNHDA and CDR2 is SQIVND (reference sequence). The CDR3 runs to 13 residues. The V end was cut by 6 bases, the J end by 8 bases, with 11 bases between. CDR3 in DNA: TGTGCCAGTAGGGGGGACCGATATTCACCCCTCCACTTT. Its translation is CASRGDRYSPLHF.

This clonotype was counted between two and nine times. The CDR3 loop reads CASSQDTGYEQYF. The CDR3 coding sequence is TGTGCCAGCAGCCAAGATACAGGGTACGAGCAGTACTTC. The chain joins TRBV3-1 to TRBJ2-7; perhaps TRBD1 as D (6 bases). The V and J ends lost 0 bases and 4 bases respectively, with 7 bases between them. Germline V gene lookup returns CDR1 LGHDT and CDR2 YNNKEL (reference sequence). This CDR3 is built from 13 residues.

This clonotype was found many times. V gene TRBV28 combines with J gene TRBJ2-5; TRBD2 is a possible D gene (5 bases). V was pared by 4 bases and J by 4 bases, with 13 bases between. CDR3 size: 14 residues. Per germline, CDR1 MDHEN and CDR2 SYDVKM. CDR3 sequence: CASSSRGHRETQYF. The CDR3 DNA is TGTGCCAGCAGTTCCCGAGGGCACCGAGAGACCCAGTACTTC.

The table lists this clonotype with many counts. This chain links TRBV20-1 with TRBJ2-7, with a tentative D call TRBD1 (5 bases). V lost 3 bases, J lost 2 bases, and 11 bases lay in between. Germline CDR1 DFQATT, CDR2 SNEGSKA (reference sequence). The CDR3 runs 13 residues. The DNA for the CDR3 is TGCAGTGCTAGGTCCGACAGAACCTACGAGCAGTACTTC. Protein product: CSARSDRTYEQYF.

The chain recombines TRBV7-9 with TRBJ1-1; no firm D call. The CDR3 is 13 amino acids. Germline CDR1 is SEHNR and CDR2 is FQNEAQ (reference sequence). V shed 5 bases and J shed 4 bases, with 11 bases lying between them. The CDR3: CASSLMGVTEAFF. In DNA, the CDR3 is TGTGCCAGCAGCCTGATGGGTGTCACTGAAGCTTTCTTT.

This clonotype was seen only a few times. This chain connects TRBV5-1 to TRBJ2-5; TRBD2 aligns across 10 bases. V was pared by 4 bases and J by 5 bases, with 11 bases of the junction left unmatched. Germline CDR1 and CDR2: SGHRS and YFSETQ. The CDR3 has 16 amino acids. CDR3 coding DNA: TGCGCCAGCAGCCCGGATGGCACTAGCGGGATCGAGACCCAGTACTTC. The encoded protein is CASSPDGTSGIETQYF.

V is TRBV5-1 and J is TRBJ2-7; 12 nucleotides align to TRBD2. Per the germline V gene, CDR1 is SGHRS and CDR2 is YFSETQ. The CDR3 is made up of 17 amino acids. J gave up 2 bases and V 4 bases, and 10 bases lay outside the gene matches. CDR3 nucleotide sequence: TGCGCCAGCAGCGCAGGACTAGCGGGAAACCCTCCCTACGAGCAGTACTTC. Its protein is CASSAGLAGNPPYEQYF.

The V call is TRBV20-1, the J call TRBJ2-1; D is perhaps TRBD2 (5 bases). The better agreement between TRBJ2-5 and the DNA end casts doubt on the J call. Germline lookup yields CDR1 DFQATT and CDR2 SNEGSKA (reference sequence). This CDR3 contains 12 residues. The CDR3 is CSATGNQETQYF. CDR3 nucleotide sequence: TGCAGTGCTACCGGGAATCAAGAGACCCAGTACTTC.

This clonotype was seen only a few times. V gene TRBV5-1 combines with J gene TRBJ1-1; TRBD1 matches at 9 bases. The CDR3 runs to 13 residues. Germline V CDR1 and CDR2: SGHRS, YFSETQ. The J segment lost 11 bases and the V segment lost 0 bases, leaving 5 bases of the junction unmatched. CDR3 bases: TGCGCCAGCAGCTTGGAGCGGACAGGGGACGCTTTCTTT. Translating it yields CASSLERTGDAFF.

The count of this clonotype is one. The rearrangement joins TRBV27 to TRBJ1-5; possibly TRBD1 for D (5 bases). The CDR3 contains 15 residues. CDR1 and CDR2 from the germline V gene are MNHEY and SMNVEV (reference sequence). Trimming removed 4 bases from V and 2 bases from J, with 12 bases in between. The CDR3 is CASSSGGSGNQPQHF. CDR3 nucleotides: TGTGCCAGCAGTTCTGGGGGTAGTGGCAATCAGCCCCAGCATTTT.

In its sample, this clonotype was seen many times. The V and J genes are TRBV27 and TRBJ2-1, with 7 bases that match TRBD1. The CDR3 is 15 residues long. With 5 bases clipped from V and 8 bases from J, the junction kept 12 bases outside the gene matches. Germline V gene lookup returns CDR1 MNHEY and CDR2 SMNVEV (reference sequence). CDR3 in amino acids: CASSLRVQGFDEQFF. Here the CDR3 DNA reads TGTGCCAGCAGTCTCCGGGTACAGGGGTTCGATGAGCAGTTCTTC.

The chain couples TRBV28 to TRBJ2-2, with 9 bases fitting TRBD1. The J segment lost 6 bases and the V segment lost 5 bases, leaving 4 bases of the junction unmatched. The germline V gene encodes CDR1 MDHEN and CDR2 SYDVKM. This CDR3 spans 14 amino acids. The CDR3 DNA follows: TGTGCCAGCAGTATCCGACAGGGGGCCGGGGAGCTGTTTTTT. Protein sequence: CASSIRQGAGELFF.

About this clonotype itself: At one of its ends the junction is not consistent with the germline gene, which may arise from a read error. CDR3 DNA: TGCGTCAGCAGCTCCTTAGCGGGAGGGCCGCAAAATGAGCAGTTCTTC. Translating it yields CVSSSLAGGPQNEQFF. The chain is built from TRBV5-1 and TRBJ2-1; 11 bases line up with TRBD2. The V gene's germline CDR1 is SGHRS and CDR2 YFSETQ. The CDR3 runs 16 residues.

This clonotype was picked up many times. The chain combines TRBV7-9 with TRBJ2-7, with 10 bases fitting TRBD1. In germline, CDR1 is SEHNR, CDR2 FQNEAQ (reference sequence). The CDR3 contains 16 residues. V lost 4 bases to trimming and J lost 1 base; unmatched junction nucleotides: 7. Here the CDR3 DNA reads TGTGCCAGCAGCTCGACACCGGGACAGGGGTCCTACGAGCAGTACTTC. The encoded protein is CASSSTPGQGSYEQYF.

This clonotype showed up just a few times. This may be a read error: a much more frequent sequence differs by one nucleotide. The V and J genes are TRBV2 and TRBJ1-1; D is undetermined. The V end was cut by 2 bases, the J end by 0 bases, with 7 bases between. The germline gives CDR1 SNHLY, CDR2 FYNNEI. The CDR3 has 14 amino acids. The CDR3: CASSEQAMNTEAFF. CDR3 coding DNA: TGTGCCAGCAGTGAACAGGCCATGAACACTGAAGCTTTCTTT.

This clonotype was detected many times. V gene TRBV6-1 combines with J gene TRBJ2-7; 8 bases line up with TRBD2. The V gene's germline CDR1 is MNHNS and CDR2 SASEGT. This CDR3 has 14 amino acids. V lost 6 bases, J lost 2 bases, and 6 bases stayed unmatched. CDR3 protein: CASRPSGGAYEQYF. The DNA of the CDR3 is TGTGCCAGCAGACCAAGCGGGGGAGCCTACGAGCAGTACTTC.

This clonotype showed up just a few times. The chain uses TRBV6-1 and TRBJ2-7; D assignment may be TRBD1 or TRBD2 (5 bases each). V gave up 8 bases and J gave up 5 bases, with 16 bases separating them. The germline V gene has CDR1 MNHNS and CDR2 SASEGT. This CDR3 spans 13 amino acids. The CDR3 bases are TGTGCCAGCGCGCCCGGGGCCAAGAACGAGCAGTACTTC. Translating gives CASAPGAKNEQYF.

In its sample, this clonotype was seen a few times. The chain couples TRBV18 to TRBJ2-2; 12 positions agree with TRBD2. The CDR3 is made up of 18 amino acids. Germline CDR1 reads KGHSH; CDR2 reads LQKENI. Unmatched junction bases numbered 9, after V lost 3 bases and J lost 4 bases. CDR3 sequence (DNA): TGTGCCAGCTCACCGCGACTAGCGGGAGCGGAGCGCACCGGGGAGCTGTTTTTT. Encoded protein: CASSPRLAGAERTGELFF.

The V call is TRBV27, the J call TRBJ1-5; D uncertain. V was trimmed by 5 bases and J by 9 bases, leaving 14 bases between them. CDR1 is MNHEY and CDR2 is SMNVEV in the germline V gene (reference sequence). This CDR3 is built from 13 residues. The CDR3 loop reads CASSLSGWGPQHF. The CDR3 region has the DNA TGTGCCAGCAGTCTTTCTGGGTGGGGGCCCCAGCATTTT.

This chain links TRBV5-1 with TRBJ1-4, with TRBD1 matching 8 bases. The CDR3 extends over 15 amino acids. V shed 6 bases and J 4 bases; nucleotides not matched to a gene: 8. Germline V lookup: CDR1 SGHRS, CDR2 YFSETQ. CDR3 nucleotide sequence: TGCGCCAGCACAAGTCAGGGGGCAGTTAATGAAAAACTGTTTTTT. It encodes CASTSQGAVNEKLFF.

This chain connects TRBV9 to TRBJ1-6; D gene unclear. The germline V gene encodes CDR1 SGDLS and CDR2 YYNGEE. This CDR3 has 14 residues. The germline V and J ends were trimmed by 0 bases and 6 bases, with 7 bases remaining between them. The CDR3 nucleotides are TGTGCCAGCAGCGTAGGGGTACCTAATTCACCCCTCCACTTT. The encoded protein is CASSVGVPNSPLHF.

In its sample, this clonotype was seen many times. The chain uses TRBV20-1 and TRBJ2-5; no firm D call. The CDR3 extends over 13 amino acids. Trimming left V 1 base short and J 2 bases short, with 8 bases between. Germline assignment: CDR1 DFQATT and CDR2 SNEGSKA (reference sequence). The CDR3 nucleotides are TGCAGTGCTAGAGTAACAGCACAAGAGACCCAGTACTTC. It specifies CSARVTAQETQYF.

There are a few counts of this clonotype. This chain links TRBV6-2 or TRBV6-3 with TRBJ2-2; 8 bases fit TRBD1. Germline trimming cut 10 bases from V and 2 bases from J; bases unmatched to any gene: 3. Germline V CDR1 and CDR2: MNHEY, SVGEGT. The CDR3 is made up of 13 amino acids. This CDR3 reads CANGQGNTGELFF. In DNA, the CDR3 is TGTGCCAACGGACAGGGTAACACCGGGGAGCTGTTTTTT.

This clonotype has at least ten counts. The genes are TRBV27 and TRBJ2-1; 10 bases align to TRBD1. Germline-derived CDR1 and CDR2 are MNHEY and SMNVEV (reference sequence). This CDR3 region has 20 residues. V dropped 3 bases and J dropped 4; count of bases not matched to a gene: 18. The CDR3 region has the DNA TGTGCCAGCAGTTTCAACTCCGTCCCGGGACAGGGGAGGGTGTACAATGAGCAGTTCTTC. Protein: CASSFNSVPGQGRVYNEQFF.

The gene calls are TRBV2 and TRBJ2-1; tentative D call: TRBD1 (6 bases). With 4 bases removed from V and 3 bases from J, the gap between germline ends came to 13 bases. The CDR3 spans 15 residues. CDR1 is SNHLY, CDR2 FYNNEI, per germline. For the CDR3, the DNA is TGTGCCAGCAGTGGCGAAGGGGGAAACTACAATGAGCAGTTCTTC. Translated: CASSGEGGNYNEQFF.

The V gene is TRBV5-1, the J gene TRBJ1-1; D unclear. This CDR3 has 15 amino acids. Germline V gene sequence: CDR1 SGHRS, CDR2 YFSETQ. The ends were cut back, 2 bases at V and 1 base at J, with 12 bases in the middle. The CDR3 is CASSFLPESNTEAFF. The DNA for the CDR3 is TGCGCCAGCAGCTTTCTCCCGGAGTCGAACACTGAAGCTTTCTTT. The full variable domain, its missing parts supplied by reference TRBV5-1 and TRBJ1-1, is KAGVTQTPRYLIKTRGQQVTLSCSPISGHRSVSWYQQTPGQGLQFLFEYFSETQRNKGNFPGRFSGRQFSNSRSEMNVSTLELGDSALYLCASSFLPESNTEAFFGQGTRLTVV.

Comment on this clonotype: A read error may explain this, as a much larger clone is one base away. V and J are TRBV12-3 or TRBV12-4 and TRBJ2-7, with TRBD2 identical over 9 bases. Losses at the gene ends were 8 bases for V and 4 bases for J; bases not matched to a gene: 6. The CDR3 runs 13 residues. Here the CDR3 DNA reads TGTGCCAGCGGCGGGGGGGTTACGTACGAGCAGTACTTC. Its protein is CASGGGVTYEQYF.

Many counts were recorded for this clonotype. The chain carries TRBV3-1 and TRBJ2-5; D not resolved. Per germline, CDR1 LGHDT and CDR2 YNNKEL (reference sequence). CDR3 length: 15 amino acids. Trimming shortened V by 0 bases and J by 2 bases, and 10 bases separated the two germline ends. The CDR3 spells CASSQDRQDQETQYF. The CDR3, as DNA: TGTGCCAGCAGCCAAGACCGTCAGGATCAAGAGACCCAGTACTTC.

This clonotype was detected a few times. The CDR3 is CASSEGVLAGNTIYF. CDR3 nucleotides: TGTGCCAGCAGTGAAGGGGTACTCGCTGGAAACACCATATATTTT. This chain joins TRBV6-1 and TRBJ1-3; D is unresolved. V lost 1 base to trimming and J lost 2 bases, with 9 bases between them. There are 15 residues in the CDR3. Germline CDR1 MNHNS, CDR2 SASEGT.

This clonotype was seen ten or more times. The gene calls are TRBV7-9 and TRBJ2-7; no clear D. With 7 bases removed from V and 0 bases from J, the gap between germline ends came to 4 bases. The CDR3 is 11 residues long. Germline CDR1 SEHNR, CDR2 FQNEAQ (reference sequence). The CDR3 bases are TGTGCCAGCACCCGCTCCTACGAGCAGTACTTC. Amino acid sequence: CASTRSYEQYF. The entire variable domain, with the rest obtained from reference TRBV7-9 and TRBJ2-7, is as follows: DTGVSQNPRHKITKRGQNVTFRCDPISEHNRLYWYRQTLGQGPEFLTYFQNEAQLEKSRLLSDRFSAERPKGSFSTLEIQRTEQGDSAMYLCASTRSYEQYFGPGTRLTVT.